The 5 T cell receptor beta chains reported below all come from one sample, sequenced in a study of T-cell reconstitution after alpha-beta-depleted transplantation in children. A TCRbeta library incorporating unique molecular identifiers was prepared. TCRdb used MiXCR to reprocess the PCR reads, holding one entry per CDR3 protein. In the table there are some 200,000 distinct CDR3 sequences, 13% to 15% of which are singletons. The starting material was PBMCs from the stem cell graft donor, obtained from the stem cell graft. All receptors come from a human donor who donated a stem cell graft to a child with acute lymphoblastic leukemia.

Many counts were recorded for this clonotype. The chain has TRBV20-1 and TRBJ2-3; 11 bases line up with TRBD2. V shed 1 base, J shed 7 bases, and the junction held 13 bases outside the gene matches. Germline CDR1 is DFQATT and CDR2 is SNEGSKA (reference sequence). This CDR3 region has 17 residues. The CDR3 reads CSARVWVGSGRVNTQYF. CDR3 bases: TGCAGTGCTAGAGTTTGGGTTGGTAGCGGGAGGGTCAATACGCAGTATTTT.

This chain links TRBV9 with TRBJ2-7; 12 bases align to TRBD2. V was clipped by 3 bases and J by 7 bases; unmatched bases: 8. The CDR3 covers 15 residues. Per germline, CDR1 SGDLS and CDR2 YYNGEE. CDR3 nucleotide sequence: TGTGCCAGCAGCGCAAGACTAGCGGGAGAATGGGAGCAGTACTTC. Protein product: CASSARLAGEWEQYF.

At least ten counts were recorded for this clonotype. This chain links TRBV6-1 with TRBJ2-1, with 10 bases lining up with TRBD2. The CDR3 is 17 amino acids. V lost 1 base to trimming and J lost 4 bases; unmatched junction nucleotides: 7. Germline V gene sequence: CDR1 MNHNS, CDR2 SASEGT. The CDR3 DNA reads TGTGCCAGCAGTGAAGAACGCTGGACTAGCGGTTACAATGAGCAGTTCTTC. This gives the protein CASSEERWTSGYNEQFF.

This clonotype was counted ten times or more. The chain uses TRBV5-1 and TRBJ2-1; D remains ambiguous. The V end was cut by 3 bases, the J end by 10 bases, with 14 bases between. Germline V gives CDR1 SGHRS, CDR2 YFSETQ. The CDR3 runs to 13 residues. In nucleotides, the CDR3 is TGCGCCAGCAGCTATTCTCAATCCTTGGAGCAGTTCTTC. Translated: CASSYSQSLEQFF.

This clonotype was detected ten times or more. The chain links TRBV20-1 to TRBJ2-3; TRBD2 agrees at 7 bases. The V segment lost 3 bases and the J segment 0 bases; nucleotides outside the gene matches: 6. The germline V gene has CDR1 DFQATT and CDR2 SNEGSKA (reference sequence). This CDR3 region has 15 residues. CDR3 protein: CSASGRLSSTDTQYF. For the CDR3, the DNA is TGCAGTGCTAGCGGGAGGCTCTCTAGCACAGATACGCAGTATTTT.